The 20 T cell receptor beta chains listed next were all sequenced from one sample in a study of neurological immune-mediated disorders. TCRdb re-derived calls from the 5' RACE reads in MiXCR, one entry per CDR3 protein. The sample carries 87,000 or so distinct CDR3 sequences, 3.5% recorded once. Material: PBMCs. The receptors derive from a woman in her forties or fifties with multiple sclerosis.

This clonotype was seen many times. The chain couples TRBV5-1 to TRBJ1-1; D is uncertain. CDR3 size: 15 residues. CDR1 and CDR2 (germline): SGHRS, YFSETQ. V was pared by 0 bases and J by 0 bases, with 9 bases between. CDR3 coding DNA: TGCGCCAGCAGCTTGGGGCGGGGAATGAACACTGAAGCTTTCTTT. Residues: CASSLGRGMNTEAFF.

This clonotype has at least ten counts. This chain uses TRBV12-3 or TRBV12-4 with TRBJ1-4, with D maybe TRBD1 (6 bases). The CDR3 length is 15 residues. V shed 5 bases and J shed 7 bases, with 17 bases lying between them. DNA for the CDR3: TGTGCCAGCAGTCCCACAGGGCTAGGGAGTGAAAAACTGTTTTTT. Protein: CASSPTGLGSEKLFF.

This clonotype is labeled as medium-sized. The chain recombines TRBV24-1 with TRBJ2-1, with 8 bases matching TRBD1. J was trimmed by 6 bases and V by 7 bases; bases with no gene match: 13. The CDR3 spans 16 residues. The germline V gene encodes CDR1 KGHDR and CDR2 SFDVKD. The CDR3 reads CATREPGQEGINEQFF. The CDR3 DNA follows: TGTGCCACCAGAGAACCGGGACAGGAGGGGATCAATGAGCAGTTCTTC.

In its sample, this clonotype was seen many times. The rearrangement links TRBV7-6 to TRBJ1-1; TRBD1 matches 8 bases. The CDR3 consists of 16 residues. With V trimmed by 5 bases and J by 0 bases, 8 bases remained unmatched. Per the germline V gene, CDR1 is SGHVS and CDR2 is FNYEAQ. The CDR3 nucleotides are TGTGCCAGCAGCCGAATACAACAGGGGGTGAACACTGAAGCTTTCTTT. Encoded protein: CASSRIQQGVNTEAFF.

This clonotype appeared many times. The chain uses TRBV10-3 and TRBJ1-6; D unclear. This CDR3 has 14 amino acids. V lost 2 bases, J lost 8 bases, and 10 bases lay in between. Per the germline V gene, CDR1 is ENHRY and CDR2 is SYGVKD. CDR3 loop: CAISETGRDSPLHF. CDR3 DNA: TGTGCCATCAGTGAGACCGGTAGGGATTCACCCCTCCACTTT.

With regard to this clonotype: This may be a read error: a much more frequent sequence differs by one nucleotide. The chain uses TRBV12-3 or TRBV12-4 and TRBJ1-5, with D uncertain. Deletions cut 10 bases from V and 3 bases from J, with 13 bases between. The CDR3 sequence is 13 residues long. For the CDR3, the DNA is TGTGCCAACTCCCTACGGGACAATCAGCCCCAGCATTTT. Translating gives CANSLRDNQPQHF.

This clonotype appeared many times. The V call is TRBV20-1, the J call TRBJ1-2; no clear D gene. Germline values: CDR1 DFQATT, CDR2 SNEGSKA (reference sequence). This CDR3 is 16 amino acids long. V lost 0 bases and J lost 5, with 19 bases in between. CDR3 amino acids: CSARDAGAYRGYGYTF. Written as DNA, the CDR3 is TGCAGTGCTAGAGACGCGGGAGCTTACAGAGGGTATGGCTACACCTTC.

This clonotype was observed many times. This chain joins TRBV5-5 and TRBJ1-6; 7 nucleotides align to TRBD1. V lost 3 bases and J lost 10; bases outside the gene matches: 13. In germline, CDR1 is SGHKS, CDR2 YYEKEE (reference sequence). The CDR3 loop spans 16 amino acids. The CDR3 loop is CASSSNLGQYVSPLHF. In DNA, the CDR3 is TGTGCCAGCAGCTCAAACCTGGGACAGTACGTATCACCCCTCCACTTT.

The table lists this clonotype with many counts. V gene TRBV11-2 combines with J gene TRBJ2-3; D is ambiguous. Germline V gene data show CDR1 as SGHAT and CDR2 as FQNNGV. V lost 3 bases and J lost 2, with 6 bases in between. This CDR3 has 13 residues. DNA of the CDR3: TGTGCCAGCAGCTTGGGCCTCACAGATACGCAGTATTTT. It yields the protein CASSLGLTDTQYF.

This clonotype was observed many times. This rearrangement joins TRBV6-1 to TRBJ1-5; 9 bases are shared with TRBD1. Losses at the gene ends were 0 bases for V and 4 bases for J; bases not matched to a gene: 1. The germline V gene encodes CDR1 MNHNS and CDR2 SASEGT. This CDR3 has 15 residues. This CDR3 is CASSEAGQGNQPQHF. For the CDR3, the DNA is TGTGCCAGCAGTGAAGCCGGACAGGGGAATCAGCCCCAGCATTTT.

This clonotype was seen ten or more times. V gene TRBV12-3 or TRBV12-4 combines with J gene TRBJ2-7, with 7 bases that match TRBD2. The CDR3 has 15 residues. The V segment lost 1 base and the J segment 2 bases; nucleotides outside the gene matches: 5. The CDR3 bases are TGTGCCAGCAGTTTAGGCGGGGGAGGTCCCTACGAGCAGTACTTC. This sequence encodes CASSLGGGGPYEQYF.

This clonotype was counted at least ten times. The V and J genes are TRBV7-6 and TRBJ2-5, with D unclear. The CDR3 is 13 amino acids. The V gene lost 6 bases and the J gene lost 5 bases, with 13 bases spanning the gap. The germline V gene has CDR1 SGHVS and CDR2 FNYEAQ. This CDR3 is CASRRGSLETQYF. Written as DNA, the CDR3 is TGTGCCAGCAGAAGAGGTTCTCTGGAGACCCAGTACTTC.

This clonotype was recorded at least ten times. The rearrangement uses TRBV5-1 and TRBJ2-7, with D perhaps matching TRBD1 (5 bases). Germline-derived CDR1 and CDR2 are SGHRS and YFSETQ. The CDR3 is 14 amino acids. V lost 0 bases and J 5 bases, leaving 12 bases between the germline ends. Here the CDR3 reads CASSLDGATNEQYF. In DNA, the CDR3 is TGCGCCAGCAGCTTGGATGGGGCGACCAACGAGCAGTACTTC.

As to this clonotype: A much larger clone lies a single base off, so this may be a read error. The chain carries TRBV6-5 and TRBJ1-5; TRBD1 matches 9 bases. Per the germline V gene, CDR1 is MNHEY and CDR2 is SVGAGI. The CDR3 has 13 amino acids. The DNA for the CDR3 is TGTGCCAGCCGACAGGGGGGCAATCAGCACCAGCATTTT. Translated, it gives CASRQGGNQHQHF.

This clonotype appeared many times. J is TRBJ1-2 and V is TRBV4-2, with unresolved D. CDR1 is LGHNA and CDR2 is YNFKEQ in the germline V gene. The V end lost 0 bases, the J end lost 2 bases, and 10 bases lay between the germline ends. The CDR3 covers 15 residues. The CDR3 sequence: CASSQDENTNYGYTF. CDR3 nucleotides: TGTGCCAGCAGCCAAGACGAAAACACCAACTATGGCTACACCTTC.

This clonotype has more than one count but fewer than ten. Given a much more abundant clone one base away, this may be a read error. The chain links TRBV20-1 to TRBJ2-3; D not certain. Germline assignment: CDR1 DFQATT and CDR2 SNEGSKA (reference sequence). The CDR3 consists of 13 residues. Here the CDR3 reads CSAGDSYVDTQYF. DNA of the CDR3: TGCAGTGCTGGAGATTCCTACGTCGATACGCAGTATTTT.

The genes are TRBV4-1 and TRBJ1-1; tentative D call: TRBD1 (6 bases). The V and J ends lost 3 bases and 0 bases respectively, with 20 bases between them. CDR3 size: 18 residues. Germline V CDR1 and CDR2: MGHRA, YSYEKL. CDR3 residues: CASSQKFGGSNLNTEAFF. The CDR3 bases are TGCGCCAGCAGCCAGAAATTTGGGGGCAGTAATTTGAACACTGAAGCTTTCTTT.

This clonotype has at least ten counts. The genes are TRBV7-9 and TRBJ2-1, with D possibly matching TRBD2 (11 bases). Germline V lookup: CDR1 SEHNR, CDR2 FQNEAQ (reference sequence). Trimming left V 3 bases short and J 4 bases short, with 25 bases between. CDR3 length: 19 amino acids. The DNA of the CDR3 is TGTGCCAGCAGCTTTGGGACAGGGGTACTAGCGGGGGCTTACAATGAGCAGTTCTTC. Translating gives CASSFGTGVLAGAYNEQFF.

Many counts were recorded for this clonotype. The rearrangement uses TRBV5-1 and TRBJ1-1; no clear D. The CDR3 is 13 residues long. Germline-derived CDR1 and CDR2 are SGHRS and YFSETQ. Trimming cost V 0 bases and J 9 bases, with 12 bases left between them. DNA for the CDR3: TGCGCCAGCAGCTTGGGTTTCGAGCTCAAAGCTTTCTTT. As protein: CASSLGFELKAFF.

This clonotype has only a few counts. The chain employs TRBV4-3 and TRBJ2-1; TRBD2 might be the D (5 bases). The CDR3 sequence is 13 residues long. The ends were cut back, 3 bases at V and 6 bases at J, with 9 bases in the middle. CDR1 is LGHNA and CDR2 is YSLEER in the germline V gene. The CDR3 DNA is TGCGCCAGCAGCCACCTGAGGGTCAATGAGCAGTTCTTC. As protein: CASSHLRVNEQFF.